What follows are 15 T cell receptor beta chains derived from one specimen sequenced in a study of early T cells in non-severe SARS-CoV-2 infection. TCRdb fed the 5' RACE reads into MiXCR, producing one record per CDR3 protein. The sample gives about 30,000 distinct CDR3 sequences, about 5% of which show up once; roughly 22% is in the top ten. The sequencing sample was made of whole blood. These receptors originate from an adult who was a healthcare worker with PCR-confirmed SARS-CoV-2 infection or an uninfected control (not recorded which).

The table lists this clonotype with many counts. This chain uses TRBV4-1 with TRBJ2-7; 7 bases are shared with TRBD1. V was clipped by 0 bases and J by 2 bases; unmatched bases: 4. Germline V gene data show CDR1 as MGHRA and CDR2 as YSYEKL. This CDR3 comprises 15 residues. As DNA, the CDR3 is TGCGCCAGCAGCCAAGACCAGGGACAGCCCTACGAGCAGTACTTC. This sequence encodes CASSQDQGQPYEQYF.

The chain couples TRBV6-2 or TRBV6-3 to TRBJ2-1; TRBD2 matches 8 bases. CDR1 and CDR2 from the germline V gene are MNHEY and SVGEGT. This CDR3 is 14 amino acids long. V lost 6 bases to trimming and J lost 5 bases; unmatched junction nucleotides: 6. The DNA for the CDR3 is TGTGCCAGCAGATCCGGGACTAGTAACAATGAGCAGTTCTTC. It yields the protein CASRSGTSNNEQFF.

In this sample, this clonotype turned up many times. V and J are TRBV7-2 and TRBJ2-3; D remains ambiguous. This CDR3 spans 16 amino acids. Germline CDR1 is SGHTA and CDR2 is FQGNSA. V was trimmed by 2 bases and J by 0 bases, leaving 12 bases between them. CDR3 sequence: CASSLTPEFSTDTQYF. DNA for the CDR3: TGTGCCAGCAGCTTAACCCCAGAGTTTAGCACAGATACGCAGTATTTT.

This clonotype was seen more than once but under ten times. The V call is TRBV7-3, the J call TRBJ2-2; 9 bases map to TRBD2. V trimming: 0 bases; J trimming: 6 bases; junction bases outside the gene matches: 2. The CDR3 is 15 amino acids. Germline V CDR1 and CDR2: SGHTA, FQGTGA. The CDR3 is CASSLTVAGAGELFF. The DNA of the CDR3 is TGTGCCAGCAGCTTAACGGTAGCGGGAGCCGGGGAGCTGTTTTTT.

This clonotype was counted many times. The V gene is TRBV5-1, the J gene TRBJ2-5; D tentatively fits TRBD1 or TRBD2 (5 bases each). The germline V and J ends were trimmed by 3 bases and 4 bases, with 13 bases remaining between them. CDR1 and CDR2 from the germline V gene are SGHRS and YFSETQ. CDR3 length equals 14 residues. CDR3 DNA sequence: TGCGCCAGCAGCTCATTGGGGGATGGAGAGACCCAGTACTTC. It specifies CASSSLGDGETQYF.

This clonotype was seen ten or more times. As DNA, the CDR3 is TGCAGCGTTGAGACAGGGAACTTATACGAGCAGTACTTC. Translating gives CSVETGNLYEQYF. This chain uses TRBV29-1 with TRBJ2-7; TRBD1 matches 7 bases. From germline, CDR1 is SQVTM and CDR2 ANQGSEA. The junction had 6 bases not matched to a gene; V was cut back by 3 bases and J by 4 bases. The CDR3 is 13 residues long.

A few counts support this clonotype. The rearrangement joins TRBV18 to TRBJ1-3, with a possible D match to TRBD1 (6 bases). Looked up from germline, CDR1 is KGHSH and CDR2 is LQKENI. V was trimmed by 3 bases and J by 0 bases, leaving 9 bases between them. The CDR3 runs to 15 residues. The CDR3 DNA is TGTGCCAGCTCACCTACAGGGATCTCTGGAAACACCATATATTTT. Translating it yields CASSPTGISGNTIYF.

This clonotype was found many times. This chain joins TRBV12-3 or TRBV12-4 and TRBJ2-3; D is unresolved. Trimming took 5 bases from V and 0 from J, leaving 12 bases between them. The CDR3 spans 15 residues. In DNA, the CDR3 is TGTGCCAGCAGTCCCTGGGTTTCTAGCACAGATACGCAGTATTTT. It yields the protein CASSPWVSSTDTQYF.

This clonotype was seen many times. This rearrangement joins TRBV29-1 to TRBJ1-1; D is unclear. Trimming cost V 6 bases and J 5 bases, with 13 bases left between them. CDR1 SQVTM and CDR2 ANQGSEA come from the germline V gene. This CDR3 has 12 residues. CDR3 DNA: TGCAGCGTCCACCCAGGCGGGACTGAAGCTTTCTTT. Residues: CSVHPGGTEAFF. Drawing the rest from reference TRBV29-1 and TRBJ1-1, the complete variable domain is SAVISQKPSRDICQRGTSLTIQCQVDSQVTMMFWYRQQPGQSLTLIATANQGSEATYESGFVIDKFPISRPNLTFSTLTVSNMSPEDSSIYLCSVHPGGTEAFFGQGTRLTVV.

This clonotype was counted many times. The rearrangement joins TRBV18 to TRBJ2-1, with TRBD2 matching 12 bases. Germline values: CDR1 KGHSH, CDR2 LQKENI. The J segment lost 7 bases and the V segment lost 4 bases, leaving 20 bases of the junction unmatched. This CDR3 contains 20 residues. The CDR3 here is CASSRNPTSGGRRHDNEQFF. CDR3 coding DNA: TGTGCCAGCTCACGCAACCCAACTAGCGGGGGGCGGAGACACGATAATGAGCAGTTCTTC. The complete variable domain, with remaining parts taken from reference TRBV18 and TRBJ2-1, reads NAGVMQNPRHLVRRRGQEARLRCSPMKGHSHVYWYRQLPEEGLKFMVYLQKENIIDESGMPKERFSAEFPKEGPSILRIQQVVRGDSAAYFCASSRNPTSGGRRHDNEQFFGPGTRLTVL.

This chain links TRBV4-1 with TRBJ2-7; 10 bases map to TRBD2. J lost 7 bases, V lost 4 bases, and 7 bases had no gene match. CDR3 length: 14 residues. Germline V CDR1 and CDR2: MGHRA, YSYEKL. The CDR3 loop is CASSPWIAGGEQYF. The CDR3 nucleotides are TGCGCCAGCAGCCCCTGGATAGCGGGGGGAGAGCAGTACTTC.

This clonotype occurred many times. The chain couples TRBV20-1 to TRBJ1-2; D unclear. CDR3 size: 11 residues. From germline, CDR1 is DFQATT and CDR2 SNEGSKA (reference sequence). V gave up 6 bases and J gave up 8 bases, with 13 bases separating them. CDR3 nucleotide sequence: TGCAGTGCAGGCTTCGGCGGGGGCTACACCTTC. Protein product: CSAGFGGGYTF.

This clonotype was seen repeatedly, ten times or more. This chain joins TRBV2 and TRBJ2-5, with D maybe TRBD1 (7 bases). The CDR3 runs to 15 residues. Germline-derived CDR1 and CDR2 are SNHLY and FYNNEI. V lost 2 bases to trimming and J lost 4 bases, with 14 bases between them. The CDR3 spells CASSERRGRVETQYF. CDR3 DNA sequence: TGTGCCAGCAGTGAAAGGAGGGGGCGCGTAGAGACCCAGTACTTC.

In this sample, this clonotype turned up a few times. V usage is TRBV6-6 and J usage is TRBJ2-7, with 8 bases fitting TRBD1. CDR3 length: 16 residues. Losses at the gene ends were 2 bases for V and 1 base for J; bases not matched to a gene: 7. Germline V gene data show CDR1 as MNHNY and CDR2 as SVGAGI (reference sequence). The CDR3 DNA follows: TGTGCCAGCAGTTACCCAAGGACAGGGAGTTCCTACGAGCAGTACTTC. It is translated as CASSYPRTGSSYEQYF.

Many counts were recorded for this clonotype. CDR3 amino acids: CASSLDQGSHNEQFF. CDR3 nucleotides: TGTGCCAGCAGCTTGGACCAGGGGAGCCACAATGAGCAGTTCTTC. The chain carries TRBV5-4 and TRBJ2-1; D is perhaps TRBD1 (6 bases). Germline CDR1 is SGHNT and CDR2 is YYREEE (reference sequence). The V gene lost 0 bases and the J gene lost 5 bases, with 12 bases spanning the gap. This CDR3 region has 15 residues.